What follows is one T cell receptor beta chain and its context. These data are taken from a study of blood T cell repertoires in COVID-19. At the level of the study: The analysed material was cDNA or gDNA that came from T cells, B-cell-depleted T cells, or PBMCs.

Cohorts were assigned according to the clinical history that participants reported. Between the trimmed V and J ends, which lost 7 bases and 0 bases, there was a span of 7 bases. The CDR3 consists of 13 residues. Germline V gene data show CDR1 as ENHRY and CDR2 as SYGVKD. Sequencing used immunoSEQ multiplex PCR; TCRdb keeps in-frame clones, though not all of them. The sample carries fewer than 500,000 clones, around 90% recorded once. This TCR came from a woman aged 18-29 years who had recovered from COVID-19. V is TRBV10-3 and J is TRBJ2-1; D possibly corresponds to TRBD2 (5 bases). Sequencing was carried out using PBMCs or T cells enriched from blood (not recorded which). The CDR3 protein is CAITGGSYNEQFF. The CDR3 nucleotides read TGTGCCATCACAGGAGGCTCCTACAATGAGCAGTTCTTC.